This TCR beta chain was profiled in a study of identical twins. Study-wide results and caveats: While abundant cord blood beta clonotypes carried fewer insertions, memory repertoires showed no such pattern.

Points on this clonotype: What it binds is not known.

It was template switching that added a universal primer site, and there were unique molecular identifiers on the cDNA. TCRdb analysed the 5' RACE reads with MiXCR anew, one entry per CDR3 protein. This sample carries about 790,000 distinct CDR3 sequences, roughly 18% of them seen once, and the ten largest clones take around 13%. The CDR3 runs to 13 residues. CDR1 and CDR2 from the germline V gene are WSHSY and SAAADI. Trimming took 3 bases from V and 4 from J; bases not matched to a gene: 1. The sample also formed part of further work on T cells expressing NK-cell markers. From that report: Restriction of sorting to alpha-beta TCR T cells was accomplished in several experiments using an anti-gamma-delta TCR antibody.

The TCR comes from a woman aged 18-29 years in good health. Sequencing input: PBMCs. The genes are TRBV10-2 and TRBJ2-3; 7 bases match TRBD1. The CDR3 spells CASSEGGPDTQYF. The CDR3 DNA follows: TGCGCCAGCAGTGAAGGGGGCCCAGATACGCAGTATTTT.